The next 25 T cell receptor beta chains were all read from a single sample in a study of identifying expanded T cells in peripheral blood. Sequencing was performed with immunoSEQ multiplex PCR; in TCRdb, only in-frame clones are kept and a portion is missing. The sample shows about 91,000 clones, about 91% of them seen only once. Sequencing input: blood. These receptors were taken from a person aged 18 to 75 in good health.

A note on this clone: A much larger clone differs from this one at a single base, so this may be a read error. This chain connects TRBV7-9 to TRBJ2-7, with 8 bases matching TRBD2. Germline V gene data show CDR1 as SEHNR and CDR2 as FQNEAQ (reference sequence). V shed 5 bases, J shed 1 base, and the junction held 7 bases outside the gene matches. This CDR3 region has 15 residues. CDR3 amino acids: CASSQETSESYEQYF. CDR3 nucleotide sequence: TGTGCCAGCAGCCAAGAGACTAGCGAGTCCTACGAGCAGTACTTC.

V is TRBV27 and J is TRBJ1-2, with 7 positions matching TRBD1. Trimming at V came to 0 bases and at J to 7 bases, leaving 8 bases not matched to a gene. Germline V lookup: CDR1 MNHEY, CDR2 SMNVEV (reference sequence). This CDR3 contains 15 residues. The CDR3 nucleotides are TGTGCCAGCAGTTTATCCCGGGACAGTTTTCGTGGCTACACCTTC. This translates into CASSLSRDSFRGYTF.

The count of this clone is one. This sequence joins TRBV6-5 and TRBJ2-2; a possible D gene is TRBD1 (6 bases). V dropped 7 bases and J dropped 2 bases, with 11 bases sitting between them. The CDR3 contains 14 residues. Looked up from germline, CDR1 is MNHEY and CDR2 is SVGAGI. As DNA, the CDR3 is TGTGCCAGCAATATCAGGGGAAACACCGGGGAGCTGTTTTTT. Its protein is CASNIRGNTGELFF.

This chain links TRBV21-1 with TRBJ2-7; whether TRBD1, the table's D call, matches the DNA was not checked. TRBV21-1 is a documented pseudogene. The CDR3 runs 16 residues. CDR3 loop: CASSIGRTGSSYEQYF. As DNA, the CDR3 is TGTGCCAGCAGCATTGGGCGGACAGGGAGCTCCTACGAGCAGTACTTC.

The chain combines TRBV6-4 with TRBJ1-2, with TRBD1 matching over 10 bases. CDR1 MRHNA and CDR2 SNTAGT come from the germline V gene. CDR3 length equals 15 residues. Trimming removed 5 bases from V and 6 bases from J; junction bases left unmatched: 9. In DNA, the CDR3 is TGTGCCAGCAGTTACGACAGGGGGCGTTCGGATGGCTACACCTTC. Its translation: CASSYDRGRSDGYTF.

This chain links TRBV6-1 with TRBJ1-5, with 7 bases lining up with TRBD1. V lost 2 bases and J lost 5; bases outside the gene matches: 3. CDR3 length equals 14 residues. Germline assignment: CDR1 MNHNS and CDR2 SASEGT. The CDR3 sequence is CASSEWQGDQPQHF. CDR3 in DNA: TGTGCCAGCAGTGAATGGCAGGGGGATCAGCCCCAGCATTTT.

As concerns this clone: A much larger clone lies one base from this, so it may be a read error. The V gene is TRBV6-1, the J gene TRBJ1-5; possible D gene TRBD1, 5 bases. There are 13 residues in the CDR3. The V gene's germline CDR1 is MNHNS and CDR2 SASEGT. V lost 4 bases, J lost 1 base, and 5 bases lay in between. The CDR3 region has the DNA TGTGCCAGCAGTGGGGACAGCAATCAGCCCCAGCATTTT. Its translation: CASSGDSNQPQHF.

The rearrangement joins TRBV7-2 to TRBJ1-3; D not resolved. Trimming took 1 base from V and 2 from J, leaving 9 bases between them. In germline, CDR1 is SGHTA, CDR2 FQGNSA. CDR3 length: 15 residues. The CDR3: CASSLEFAAGNTIYF. In nucleotides, the CDR3 is TGTGCCAGCAGCTTAGAGTTTGCAGCTGGAAACACCATATATTTT.

This sequence joins TRBV7-7 and TRBJ2-5; possible D gene TRBD1, 6 bases. There are 13 residues in the CDR3. Trimming cost V 1 base and J 3 bases, with 6 bases left between them. The germline V gene has CDR1 SSHAT and CDR2 FNYEAQ (reference sequence). CDR3: CASSLDREETQYF. In DNA, the CDR3 is TGTGCCAGCAGCTTAGACAGGGAAGAGACCCAGTACTTC.

The chain joins TRBV28 to TRBJ2-1, with 9 bases matching TRBD2. With 4 bases clipped from V and 6 bases from J, the junction kept 16 bases outside the gene matches. The CDR3 is made up of 18 amino acids. CDR1 and CDR2 from the germline V gene are MDHEN and SYDVKM. CDR3 residues: CASSWPAALAGPSNEQFF. For the CDR3, the DNA is TGTGCCAGCAGTTGGCCCGCCGCGCTAGCGGGACCTAGCAATGAGCAGTTCTTC.

A few counts support this clone. V usage is TRBV7-6 and J usage is TRBJ2-7; D gene unclear. Germline CDR1 is SGHVS and CDR2 is FNYEAQ. Between the trimmed V and J ends, which lost 5 bases and 6 bases, there was a span of 11 bases. The CDR3 consists of 12 residues. The CDR3 here is CASSLRPTEQYF. CDR3 in DNA: TGTGCCAGCAGCCTCCGTCCCACCGAGCAGTACTTC.

This chain links TRBV6-1 with TRBJ1-2, with D hard to call. The germline CDR1 and CDR2 sequences are MNHNS and SASEGT. The germline V and J ends were trimmed by 2 bases and 0 bases, with 16 bases remaining between them. The CDR3 length is 17 residues. CDR3 sequence: CASSEWRQPPANYGYTF. The CDR3 DNA reads as TGTGCCAGCAGTGAATGGCGTCAACCACCAGCTAACTATGGCTACACCTTC.

This chain links TRBV7-9 with TRBJ1-5; D unresolved. The CDR3 runs 18 residues. CDR1 and CDR2 (germline): SEHNR, FQNEAQ (reference sequence). V was pared by 3 bases and J by 2 bases, with 20 bases between. Written as DNA, the CDR3 is TGTGCCAGCAGCTTTCAGTCCGACGGGGTCTGGGGCAATCAGCCCCAGCATTTT. This translates into CASSFQSDGVWGNQPQHF.

This sequence joins TRBV7-3 and TRBJ2-3; 8 bases are shared with TRBD2. This CDR3 spans 16 amino acids. Trimming removed 6 bases from V and 0 bases from J; junction bases left unmatched: 8. Germline loops: CDR1 SGHTA, CDR2 FQGTGA. CDR3 DNA: TGTGCCAGCAGTCCAGGACTAGCCGGGAGCACAGATACGCAGTATTTT. Its translation: CASSPGLAGSTDTQYF.

V is TRBV28 and J is TRBJ2-4; 7 bases map to TRBD1. The J segment lost 0 bases and the V segment lost 2 bases, leaving 4 bases of the junction unmatched. CDR1 is MDHEN and CDR2 is SYDVKM in the germline V gene. This CDR3 is built from 16 residues. The CDR3 region is CASSLQGDIAKNIQYF. CDR3 DNA sequence: TGTGCCAGCAGTTTACAGGGGGATATAGCCAAAAACATTCAGTACTTC.

This chain links TRBV7-2 with TRBJ2-5; 7 nucleotides match TRBD2. The CDR3 has 15 amino acids. From germline, CDR1 is SGHTA and CDR2 FQGNSA. Trimming at V came to 7 bases and at J to 2 bases, leaving 10 bases not matched to a gene. The CDR3 coding sequence is TGTGCCAGCAACTCCGTGGGCGGGGGACAAGAGACCCAGTACTTC. Its protein is CASNSVGGGQETQYF.

The chain combines TRBV7-6 with TRBJ1-6; D call uncertain. Trimming left V 5 bases short and J 7 bases short, with 6 bases between. The CDR3 loop spans 12 amino acids. CDR1 and CDR2 from the germline V gene are SGHVS and FNYEAQ. The CDR3 reads CASSQLNSPLHF. The CDR3 DNA sequence: TGTGCCAGCAGCCAGCTCAATTCACCCCTCCACTTT.

The rearrangement uses TRBV10-1 and TRBJ2-1; D is undetermined. Germline-derived CDR1 and CDR2 are WNHNN and SYGVQD (reference sequence). Trimming shortened V by 3 bases and J by 4 bases, and 13 bases separated the two germline ends. There are 15 residues in the CDR3. CDR3 DNA sequence: TGCGCCAGCAGTGAAAGTCGAGGAAAATACAATGAGCAGTTCTTC. This sequence encodes CASSESRGKYNEQFF.

The J gene is TRBJ1-3, the V gene TRBV5-4, with unresolved D. The germline CDR1 and CDR2 sequences are SGHNT and YYREEE (reference sequence). There are 14 residues in the CDR3. Trimming left V 4 bases short and J 0 bases short, with 8 bases between. In DNA form, the CDR3 reads TGTGCCAGCAGCGGCGTCAACTCTGGAAACACCATATATTTT. Protein sequence: CASSGVNSGNTIYF.

CDR3 nucleotides: TGTGCCAGCAGCCCACCGAGCGGGGGGGCCCTCTACGAGCAGTACTTC. The encoded protein is CASSPPSGGALYEQYF. This sequence joins TRBV13 and TRBJ2-7; TRBD2 matches at 10 bases. CDR3 length equals 16 residues. Per germline, CDR1 PRHDT and CDR2 FYEKMQ (reference sequence). Trimming at V came to 5 bases and at J to 3 bases, leaving 10 bases not matched to a gene.

This sequence joins TRBV19 and TRBJ1-1, with TRBD1 as a possible D gene (6 bases). V dropped 5 bases and J dropped 3 bases, with 13 bases sitting between them. Germline CDR1 is LNHDA and CDR2 is SQIVND (reference sequence). This CDR3 is built from 14 residues. CDR3 sequence: CASSVQGSYTEAFF. DNA of the CDR3: TGTGCCAGTAGTGTACAGGGATCGTACACTGAAGCTTTCTTT.

This chain uses TRBV29-1 with TRBJ2-3; 10 bases are shared with TRBD2. The CDR3 loop spans 13 amino acids. V gave up 6 bases and J gave up 1 base; unmatched junction bases: 1. Germline V gives CDR1 SQVTM, CDR2 ANQGSEA. CDR3 coding DNA: TGCAGCGTGGGGACTAGCGGCACAGATACGCAGTATTTT. This encodes CSVGTSGTDTQYF.

Points on this clone: A junction end diverges from the germline sequence, so it may reflect a read error. The chain has TRBV19 and TRBJ2-7; 9 bases map to TRBD1. CDR3 size: 13 residues. CDR1 is LNHDA and CDR2 is SQIVND in the germline V gene (reference sequence). The CDR3 is CASSTEYRTGVHF. The CDR3, as DNA: TGTGCCAGTAGTACGGAGTATAGGACAGGGGTGCACTTC.

This clone was seen more than once but under ten times. The V and J genes are TRBV30 and TRBJ2-6; weak D call: TRBD1 (5 bases). This CDR3 contains 15 residues. With 5 bases removed from V and 1 base from J, the gap between germline ends came to 12 bases. CDR1 and CDR2 from the germline V gene are GTSNPN and SVGIG (reference sequence). The CDR3 spells CAWGSPGSGANVLTF. Here the CDR3 DNA reads TGTGCCTGGGGGTCCCCAGGGTCTGGGGCCAACGTCCTGACTTTC. The full variable domain, its missing parts supplied by reference TRBV30 and TRBJ2-6, is SQTIHQWPATLVQPVGSPLSLECTVEGTSNPNLYWYRQAAGRGLQLLFYSVGIGQISSEVPQNLSASRPQDRQFILSSKKLLLSDSGFYLCAWGSPGSGANVLTFGAGSRLTVL.

This chain joins TRBV6-5 and TRBJ2-2, with a tentative D call TRBD1 (6 bases). The CDR3 loop spans 14 amino acids. The ends were cut back, 1 base at V and 7 bases at J, with 10 bases in the middle. The germline V gene encodes CDR1 MNHEY and CDR2 SVGAGI. The CDR3 loop is CASSYLQGLGELFF. CDR3 DNA sequence: TGTGCCAGCAGTTACTTACAGGGTCTCGGGGAGCTGTTTTTT.